This note documents a single T cell receptor (beta chain) sequence. The data are from a study of blood T cell repertoires in COVID-19. Background on the study: Samples of COVID-19 (acute and convalescent) were obtained from the United States, Italy and Spain. T cells, B-cell-depleted T cells, or PBMCs provided the cDNA or gDNA that served as material.

Trimming took 1 base from V and 5 from J; bases not matched to a gene: 11. The CDR3 spans 17 residues. Germline CDR1 is SEHNR and CDR2 is FQNEAQ (reference sequence). How the authors handled the data: Amplified reference gene primers provided the basis for estimating nucleated cell counts. The repertoire was sequenced with immunoSEQ multiplex PCR; TCRdb's copy has only in-frame clones and lacks some. V, J and clone size were drawn from that table, and D and trimming were deduced from the DNA. The sample gives about 120,000 clones, around 87% of which show up once; about 2% is in the top ten. Sample: peripheral blood. The sequence was collected from a woman aged 50 to 65 with acute or convalescent COVID-19. V is TRBV7-9 and J is TRBJ2-7, with 10 bases lining up with TRBD2. CDR3 amino acids: CASSLGQLAGVWDEQYF. The DNA of the CDR3 is TGTGCCAGCAGCTTAGGACAGCTAGCGGGGGTCTGGGACGAGCAGTACTTC.